A selection of T cell receptor beta chains follows, all from one sample in a study of T cell repertoires in cytomegalovirus infection. MiXCR was run by TCRdb on the reads, yielding one entry per CDR3 protein. The sample carries 750,000 to 900,000 distinct CDR3 sequences, almost 30% recorded once. These receptors are not linked to any known antigen. Sequencing used cultured CD8+ T cells from PBMCs, obtained from culture after CMV antigen stimulation. The receptors were sampled from a human donor in good health (CMV status not recorded). Some clones in this sample may be carry-over from other donors' samples. CDR3s include the opening cysteine and the closing phenylalanine or tryptophan. D genes are given only for firm matches. Only part of the rows carry a size: once, few, many, or a class if the clone is expanded.

CDR3 DNA: TGTGCCAGCAGCCCCTACGTCTGGAGGCGGGAGGGAAACACCATATATTTT
CDR3 protein: CASSPYVWRREGNTIYF
J gene: TRBJ1-3
V gene: TRBV3-1
D gene: .
clone size: .

CDR3 DNA: TGTGCCAGCAGTTGGACAAGTAACTATGGCTACACCTTC
CDR3 protein: CASSWTSNYGYTF
J gene: TRBJ1-2
V gene: TRBV12-3/TRBV12-4
D gene: .
clone size: many

CDR3 DNA: TGCAGCGTTGAACCGAGTGGCACTGAAGCTTTCTTT
CDR3 protein: CSVEPSGTEAFF
J gene: TRBJ1-1
V gene: TRBV29-1
D gene: .
clone size: few

CDR3 DNA: TGTGCCAGCAGGGGGACAGCGGGGGGACTAGCAAATGAGCAGTTCTTC
CDR3 protein: CASRGTAGGLANEQFF
J gene: TRBJ2-1
V gene: TRBV6-5
D gene: TRBD2
clone size: .

CDR3 DNA: TGTGCCAGCACCTCAGGCGCACCCGGGGAGCTGTTTTTT
CDR3 protein: CASTSGAPGELFF
J gene: TRBJ2-2
V gene: TRBV7-9
D gene: .
clone size: few

CDR3 DNA: TGCGCCAGCAGCCCCAGCGGGGGGGCCTCCCGGTACAATGAGCAGTTCTTC
CDR3 protein: CASSPSGGASRYNEQFF
J gene: TRBJ2-1
V gene: TRBV4-1
D gene: TRBD2
clone size: .

CDR3 DNA: TGTGCCAGTAGTATAGTCGGGGACCAGCCCCAGCATTTT
CDR3 protein: CASSIVGDQPQHF
J gene: TRBJ1-5
V gene: TRBV19
D gene: .
clone size: .

CDR3 DNA: TGTGCCAGCAGCTTAGTCCCCAGCGGGGGGTCTGATGAGCAGTTCTTC
CDR3 protein: CASSLVPSGGSDEQFF
J gene: TRBJ2-1
V gene: TRBV7-8
D gene: TRBD2
clone size: many

CDR3 DNA: TGTAGCGTCGACAGGGACACGACTTCGGGCTACACCTTC
CDR3 protein: CSVDRDTTSGYTF
J gene: TRBJ1-2
V gene: TRBV29-1
D gene: TRBD1
clone size: once

CDR3 DNA: TGTGCCATCCCGGGGCGGAGTCAAGAGACCCAGTACTTC
CDR3 protein: CAIPGRSQETQYF
J gene: TRBJ2-5
V gene: TRBV2
D gene: .
clone size: few

CDR3 DNA: TGTGCCAGCAGCTTCGGCGGGGGCCATTCCTACGAGCAGTACTTC
CDR3 protein: CASSFGGGHSYEQYF
J gene: TRBJ2-7
V gene: TRBV7-6
D gene: .
clone size: .

CDR3 DNA: TGTGCCAGCAGTTCCGAGGGGGCCGCTAATGAAAAACTGTTTTTT
CDR3 protein: CASSSEGAANEKLFF
J gene: TRBJ1-4
V gene: TRBV6-6
D gene: TRBD1
clone size: few

CDR3 DNA: TGTGCCAGCAGTTCAAACTTGGGGGGCTACGAGCAGTACTTC
CDR3 protein: CASSSNLGGYEQYF
J gene: TRBJ2-7
V gene: TRBV27
D gene: .
clone size: few

CDR3 DNA: TGTGCCAGCAGCGCAGCACGGGGGGGCGGGCAGCCCCAGCTTTTT
CDR3 protein: CASSAARGGGQPQLF
J gene: TRBJ1-5
V gene: TRBV27
D gene: .
clone size: .

CDR3 DNA: TGTGCCAGCAGCCAAGGGGACGGCCCGCAAGAGACCCAGTACTTC
CDR3 protein: CASSQGDGPQETQYF
J gene: TRBJ2-5
V gene: TRBV5-4
D gene: .
clone size: .

CDR3 DNA: TGTGCCAGCAGAGGGGATTTCTACGAGCAGTACTTC
CDR3 protein: CASRGDFYEQYF
J gene: TRBJ2-7
V gene: TRBV19
D gene: .
clone size: .

CDR3 DNA: TGCAGTGCTAGGGGGGACAGGAGATATGGCTACACCTTC
CDR3 protein: CSARGDRRYGYTF
J gene: TRBJ1-2
V gene: TRBV20-1
D gene: TRBD1
clone size: few

CDR3 DNA: TGTGCCAGCAGCACCCGACAGGGGGCTCCGGAAGATAGATGGGAGCAGTTCTTC
CDR3 protein: CASSTRQGAPEDRWEQFF
J gene: TRBJ2-1
V gene: TRBV11-2
D gene: TRBD1
clone size: many

CDR3 DNA: TGCGCCAGCAGCCAAAATCTACCGGGGACAACTTATAGCAATCAGCCCCAGCATTTT
CDR3 protein: CASSQNLPGTTYSNQPQHF
J gene: TRBJ1-5
V gene: TRBV4-3
D gene: .
clone size: .

CDR3 DNA: TGTGCCAGCAGTTACGGGGACCCAGCATCCTACGAGCAGTACTTC
CDR3 protein: CASSYGDPASYEQYF
J gene: TRBJ2-7
V gene: TRBV6-2/TRBV6-3
D gene: .
clone size: .

CDR3 DNA: TGTGCCAGCAGCTCTCTGACAGGAGCACAGCCCCAGCATTTT
CDR3 protein: CASSSLTGAQPQHF
J gene: TRBJ1-5
V gene: TRBV7-6
D gene: .
clone size: .